The rows below give T cell receptor beta chains drawn from one sample of a study of T cell repertoires in cytomegalovirus infection. TCRdb passed the reads through MiXCR, listing each CDR3 protein once. The sample has some 440,000 distinct CDR3 sequences, roughly 30% seen once. The source material was PBMCs. The receptors here all came from a human donor in good health (CMV status not recorded). Some clones in this sample may be carry-over from other donors' samples. CDR3s include the opening cysteine and the closing phenylalanine or tryptophan. The D gene is left open where the match is weak. The size of a clone is reported for some rows only, either as once, few or many, or as a class for expanded clones.

16	TRBJ2-5	-	TRBV7-9	many	CASSLASGAGQETQYF	TGTGCCAGCAGCTTAGCGTCCGGCGCCGGCCAAGAGACCCAGTACTTC
14	TRBJ2-3	-	TRBV6-1	many	CASSEIAHTDTQYF	TGTGCCAGCAGTGAAATCGCTCACACAGATACGCAGTATTTT
14	TRBJ2-1	-	TRBV19	few	CASSISGLYNEQFF	TGTGCCAGTAGTATAAGCGGCCTTTACAATGAGCAGTTCTTC
11	TRBJ2-7	-	TRBV7-8	-	CASSRLIEHDF	TGTGCCAGCAGCAGACTAATCGAGCATGACTTC
18	TRBJ2-5	TRBD2	TRBV7-2	-	CASSSPSGTSGEYRTQYF	TGTGCCAGCAGCTCCCCGTCCGGGACTAGCGGGGAATACCGGACCCAGTACTTC
17	TRBJ2-2	-	TRBV7-2	many	CASSSQGGGANTGELFF	TGTGCCAGCAGCTCACAGGGAGGGGGAGCGAACACCGGGGAGCTGTTTTTT
14	TRBJ2-3	-	TRBV6-1	few	CASVLARVTDTQYF	TGTGCCAGCGTTCTAGCGAGAGTCACAGATACGCAGTATTTT
13	TRBJ2-7	-	TRBV15	many	CATSRDRAREQYF	TGTGCCACCAGCAGAGACAGGGCGCGCGAGCAGTACTTC
13	TRBJ2-7	-	TRBV19	few	CASSMGRSYEQYF	TGTGCCAGTAGTATGGGACGGTCCTACGAGCAGTACTTC
17	TRBJ2-2	TRBD1	TRBV11-2	few	CASRTLYRTGLTGELFF	TGTGCCAGCAGAACTCTTTATCGGACAGGCCTCACCGGGGAGCTGTTTTTT
14	TRBJ1-2	-	TRBV27	few	CASSLFSSGYGYTF	TGTGCCAGCAGTTTATTTAGTTCGGGGTACGGCTACACCTTC
15	TRBJ2-2	TRBD1	TRBV15	few	CATSIDRAGTGELFF	TGTGCCACCAGCATAGACAGGGCAGGTACCGGGGAGCTGTTTTTT
12	TRBJ2-1	-	TRBV6-5	-	CARSYSKGEHFF	TGTGCCCGCAGTTACTCTAAGGGAGAGCATTTCTTC
13	TRBJ2-7	-	TRBV11-2	-	CASSLSTTREQYF	TGTGCCAGCAGCTTATCGACGACGAGGGAGCAGTACTTC
15	TRBJ2-7	-	TRBV11-1	few	CASSLSYQGGHEQYF	TGTGCCAGCAGCTTATCGTACCAGGGAGGTCACGAGCAGTACTTC
17	TRBJ2-7	TRBD2	TRBV6-6	few	CASSYSTATSGGYEQYF	TGTGCCAGCAGTTACTCAACTGCGACTAGCGGGGGGTACGAGCAGTACTTC
13	TRBJ2-3	-	TRBV18	-	CASSPLSADTQYF	TGTGCCAGCTCACCACTCTCTGCAGATACGCAGTATTTT
19	TRBJ1-4	TRBD1	TRBV20-1	-	CSARDRPQRQGATNEKLFF	TGCAGTGCTAGAGATCGCCCGCAACGACAGGGTGCAACTAATGAAAAACTGTTTTTT
13	TRBJ1-1	-	TRBV24-1	-	CATSVTDGHEAFF	TGTGCCACCAGTGTCACGGACGGACACGAAGCTTTCTTT
15	TRBJ2-2	-	TRBV10-2	-	CASSESGGPAGELFF	TGCGCCAGCAGTGAGTCAGGGGGGCCGGCCGGGGAGCTGTTTTTT
19	TRBJ2-7	TRBD2	TRBV13	-	CASSSSQPLAGVEFYEQYF	TGTGCCAGCAGCTCATCACAACCCTTGGCGGGGGTGGAGTTCTACGAGCAGTACTTC
15	TRBJ1-5	-	TRBV7-8	many	CASSSGTNTNQPQHF	TGTGCCAGCAGCTCCGGGACAAACACCAATCAGCCCCAGCATTTT